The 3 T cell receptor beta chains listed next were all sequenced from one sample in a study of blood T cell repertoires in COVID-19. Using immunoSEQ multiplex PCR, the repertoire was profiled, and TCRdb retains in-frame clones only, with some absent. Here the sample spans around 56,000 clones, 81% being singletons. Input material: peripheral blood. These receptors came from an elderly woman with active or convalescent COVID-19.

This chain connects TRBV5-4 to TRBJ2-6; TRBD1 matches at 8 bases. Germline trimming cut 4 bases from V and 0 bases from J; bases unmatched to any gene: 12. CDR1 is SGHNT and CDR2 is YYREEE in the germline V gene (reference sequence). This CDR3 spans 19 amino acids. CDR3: CASSRELGQASSGANVLTF. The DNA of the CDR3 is TGTGCCAGCAGCCGGGAGTTGGGACAGGCTAGCTCTGGGGCCAACGTCCTGACTTTC.

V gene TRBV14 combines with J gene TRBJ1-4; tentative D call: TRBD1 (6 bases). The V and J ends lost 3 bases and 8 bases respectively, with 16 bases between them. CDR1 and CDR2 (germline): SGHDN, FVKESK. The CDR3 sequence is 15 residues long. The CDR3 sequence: CASSQSGTSREKLFF. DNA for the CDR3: TGTGCCAGCAGCCAGTCCGGGACATCGAGGGAAAAACTGTTTTTT. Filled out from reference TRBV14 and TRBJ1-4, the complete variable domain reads EAGVTQFPSHSVIEKGQTVTLRCDPISGHDNLYWYRRVMGKEIKFLLHFVKESKQDESGMPNNRFLAERTGGTYSTLKVQPAELEDSGVYFCASSQSGTSREKLFFGSGTQLSVL.

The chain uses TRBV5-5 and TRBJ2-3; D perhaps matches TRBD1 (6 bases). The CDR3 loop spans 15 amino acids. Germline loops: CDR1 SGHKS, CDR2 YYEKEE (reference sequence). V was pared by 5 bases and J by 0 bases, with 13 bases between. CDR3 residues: CASRVRDTSTDTQYF. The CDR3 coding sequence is TGTGCCAGCAGGGTGAGGGACACTAGCACAGATACGCAGTATTTT.